This TCR beta chain was captured in a study of blood T cells in healthy people across ages. Study-level points and caveats: Estimated diversity across one million T cells was deemed an underestimate.

With each sample, at least 5.5 micrograms of total RNA were extracted. CDR1 is SGHVS and CDR2 is FQNEAQ in the germline V gene. V trimming: 1 base; J trimming: 5 bases; junction bases outside the gene matches: 13. CDR3 size: 17 residues. The use of a sample-barcoded 5' primer and a J-beta primer mix characterized a second PCR of about 7 to 12 cycles. TCRdb fed the 5' RACE reads into MiXCR, producing one record per CDR3 protein. The sample has roughly 1,700,000 distinct CDR3 sequences, approximately 30% seen once; the top ten hold 6.5% to 8.5%. There are a few counts of this clonotype. What it binds is unknown.

The sequence derives from a woman under 40 in good health. Source material: blood. The chain recombines TRBV7-8 with TRBJ1-1, with 7 bases matching TRBD1. CDR3 in DNA: TGTGCCAGCAGCTTAGTGGCAGCCGAGGGGGCTGGGACTGAAGCTTTCTTT. It codes for CASSLVAAEGAGTEAFF.